This T cell receptor (beta chain) appears in the sequencing data of a study of OX40 agonist ivuxolimab in advanced cancers. This clone turned up a few times. Its specificity is not known. Regarding the study as a whole: Normalized T-cell clonal expansion was also low in a subset of nonresponders.

The assay was immunoSEQ multiplex PCR, and TCRdb's table has in-frame clones only and misses some. The sample records about 55,000 clones, about 88% being singletons. Trimming cost V 1 base and J 4 bases, with 10 bases left between them. CDR3 size: 14 residues. CDR1 LNHNV and CDR2 YYDKDF come from the germline V gene (reference sequence). On cycle 4 day 1 and cycle 7 day 1, as well as at baseline, blood was sampled. The sample was CD4+ or CD8+ T cells sorted from blood, taken in a trial of the OX40 agonist ivuxolimab. The chain is built from TRBV15 and TRBJ1-2, with a tentative D call TRBD1 (5 bases). This TCR came from an adult with an advanced solid tumor such as melanoma, head and neck, liver or kidney cancer. The CDR3 nucleotides are TGTGCCACCAGCAGAGCGGACACCGGCTATGGCTACACCTTC. Its translation: CATSRADTGYGYTF. Full variable domain (remainder filled in from reference TRBV15 and TRBJ1-2): DAMVIQNPRYQVTQFGKPVTLSCSQTLNHNVMYWYQQKSSQAPKLLFHYYDKDFNNEADTPDNFQSRRPNTSFCFLDIRSPGLGDTAMYLCATSRADTGYGYTFGSGTRLTVV.